This entry features one T cell receptor beta chain sequence. What it binds is not known. The authors incorporated unique molecular identifiers into the TCR beta cDNA libraries. TCRdb itself ran the PCR reads through MiXCR, one entry per CDR3 protein. The table has fewer than 850,000 distinct CDR3 sequences, roughly 27% seen once. These data are taken from a study of post-analysis software for immune sequencing data. About the study: As for disease course, relapsing-remitting, secondary progressive and progressive-relapsing multiple sclerosis were all included. Notes on the study in general: TRBV5-6, TRBV5-1 and TRBV20-1 were among about 5 TRBV segments more frequent in patients than controls. Controls showed significantly higher normalized Chao1 diversity than did multiple sclerosis patients. Same-batch preparations were strongly co-clustered by F measure.

The V and J ends lost 3 bases and 5 bases respectively, with 7 bases between them. Germline V gene sequence: CDR1 SQVTM, CDR2 ANQGSEA. CDR3 length: 11 residues. The sample comprised blood. The genes are TRBV29-1 and TRBJ1-1; D gene uncertain. The sequence came from a girl between 10 and 17 years old with multiple sclerosis. The CDR3 coding sequence is TGCAGCGTTGATTTGTGGACTGAAGCTTTCTTT. This gives the protein CSVDLWTEAFF.